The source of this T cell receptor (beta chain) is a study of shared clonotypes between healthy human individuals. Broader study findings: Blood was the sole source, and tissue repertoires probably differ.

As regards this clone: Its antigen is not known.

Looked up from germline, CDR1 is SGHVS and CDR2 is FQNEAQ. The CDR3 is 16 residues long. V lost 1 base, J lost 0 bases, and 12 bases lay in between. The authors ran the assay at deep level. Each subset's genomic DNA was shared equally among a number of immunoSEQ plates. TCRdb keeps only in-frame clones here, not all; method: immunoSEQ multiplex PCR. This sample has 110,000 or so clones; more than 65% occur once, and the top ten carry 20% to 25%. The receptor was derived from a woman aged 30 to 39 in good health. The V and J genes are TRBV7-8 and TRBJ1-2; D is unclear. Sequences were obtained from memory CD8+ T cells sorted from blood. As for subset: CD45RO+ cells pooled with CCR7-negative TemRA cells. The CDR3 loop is CASSLDGSVANYGYTF. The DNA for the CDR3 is TGTGCCAGCAGCTTAGATGGTAGTGTGGCTAACTATGGCTACACCTTC.